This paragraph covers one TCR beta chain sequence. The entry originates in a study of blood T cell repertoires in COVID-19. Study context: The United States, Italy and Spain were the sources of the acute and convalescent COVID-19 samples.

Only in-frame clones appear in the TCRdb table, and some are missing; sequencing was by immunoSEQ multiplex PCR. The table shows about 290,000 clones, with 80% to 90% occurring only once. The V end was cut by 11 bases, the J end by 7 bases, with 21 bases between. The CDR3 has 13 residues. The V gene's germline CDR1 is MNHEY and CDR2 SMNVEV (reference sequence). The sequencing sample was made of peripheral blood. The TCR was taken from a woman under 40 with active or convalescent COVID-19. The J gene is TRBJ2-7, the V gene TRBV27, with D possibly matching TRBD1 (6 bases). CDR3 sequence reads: CASILQGTGEQYF. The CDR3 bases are TGTGCCTCGATCCTACAGGGTACTGGTGAGCAGTACTTC.